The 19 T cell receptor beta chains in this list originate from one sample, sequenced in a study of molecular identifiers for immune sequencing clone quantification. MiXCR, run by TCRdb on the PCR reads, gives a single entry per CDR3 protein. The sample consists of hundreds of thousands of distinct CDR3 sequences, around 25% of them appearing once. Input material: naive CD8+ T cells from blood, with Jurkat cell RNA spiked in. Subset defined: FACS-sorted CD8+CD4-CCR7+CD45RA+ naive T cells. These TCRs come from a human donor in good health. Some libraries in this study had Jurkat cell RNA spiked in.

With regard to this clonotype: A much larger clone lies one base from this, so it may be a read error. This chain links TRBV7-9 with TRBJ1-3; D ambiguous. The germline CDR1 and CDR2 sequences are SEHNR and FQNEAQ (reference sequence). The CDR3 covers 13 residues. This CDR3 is CASSSMYGNTIHF. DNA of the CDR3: TGTGCCAGCAGCTCAATGTACGGAAACACCATACATTTT.

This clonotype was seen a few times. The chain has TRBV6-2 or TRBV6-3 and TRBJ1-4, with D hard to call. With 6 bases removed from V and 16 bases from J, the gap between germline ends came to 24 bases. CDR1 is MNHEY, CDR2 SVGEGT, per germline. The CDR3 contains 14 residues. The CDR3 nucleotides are TGTGCCAGCAGCGACGGGAGGTTGCCCGGTGGCTCGTTTTTT. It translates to CASSDGRLPGGSFF.

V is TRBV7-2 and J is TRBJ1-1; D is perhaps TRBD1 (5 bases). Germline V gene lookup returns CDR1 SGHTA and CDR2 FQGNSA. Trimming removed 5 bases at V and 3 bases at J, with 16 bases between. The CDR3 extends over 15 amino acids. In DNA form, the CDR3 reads TGTGCCAGCAGCATCAACGACGGGGCGCACACTGAAGCTTTCTTT. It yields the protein CASSINDGAHTEAFF.

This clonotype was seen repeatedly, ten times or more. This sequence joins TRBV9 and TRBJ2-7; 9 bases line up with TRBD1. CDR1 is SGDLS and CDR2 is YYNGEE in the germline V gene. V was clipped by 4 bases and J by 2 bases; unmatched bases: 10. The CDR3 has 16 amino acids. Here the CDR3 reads CASSPQPGQGPYEQYF. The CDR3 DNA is TGTGCCAGCAGCCCTCAGCCGGGACAGGGTCCCTACGAGCAGTACTTC.

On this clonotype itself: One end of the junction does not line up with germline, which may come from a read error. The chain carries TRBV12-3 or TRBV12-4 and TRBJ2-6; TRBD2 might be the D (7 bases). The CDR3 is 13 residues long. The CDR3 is CARPAAGATVLPF. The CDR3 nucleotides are TGTGCCCGCCCTGCGGCGGGGGCCACCGTCCTGCCTTTC.

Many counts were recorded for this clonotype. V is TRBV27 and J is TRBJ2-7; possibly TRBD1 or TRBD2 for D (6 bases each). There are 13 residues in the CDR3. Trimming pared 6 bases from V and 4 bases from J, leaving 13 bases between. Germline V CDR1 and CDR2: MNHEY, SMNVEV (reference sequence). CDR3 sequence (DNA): TGTGCCAGCAGCAGGGGACTTGCATACGAGCAGTACTTC. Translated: CASSRGLAYEQYF.

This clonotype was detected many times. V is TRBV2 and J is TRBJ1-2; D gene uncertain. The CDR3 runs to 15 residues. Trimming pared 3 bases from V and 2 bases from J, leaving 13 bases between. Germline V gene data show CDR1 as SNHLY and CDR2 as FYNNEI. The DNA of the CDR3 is TGTGCCAGCAGTGAGTTCCCGGACGGGAACTATGGCTACACCTTC. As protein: CASSEFPDGNYGYTF.

The chain's CDR3 is CASKPQGAFQETQYF. The CDR3 nucleotides read TGTGCCAGCAAACCGCAGGGGGCCTTCCAAGAGACCCAGTACTTC. The chain uses TRBV27 and TRBJ2-5, with 8 bases fitting TRBD1. CDR1 is MNHEY, CDR2 SMNVEV, per germline (reference sequence). There are 15 residues in the CDR3. J gave up 1 base and V 7 bases, and 8 bases lay outside the gene matches.

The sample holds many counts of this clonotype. This CDR3 is CASSLGQEPDTQYF. CDR3 in DNA: TGTGCCAGCAGTCTCGGACAGGAACCAGATACGCAGTATTTT. This sequence joins TRBV6-5 and TRBJ2-3; 7 nucleotides align to TRBD1. Germline lookup yields CDR1 MNHEY and CDR2 SVGAGI. This CDR3 region has 14 residues. Losses at the gene ends were 5 bases for V and 4 bases for J; bases not matched to a gene: 6.

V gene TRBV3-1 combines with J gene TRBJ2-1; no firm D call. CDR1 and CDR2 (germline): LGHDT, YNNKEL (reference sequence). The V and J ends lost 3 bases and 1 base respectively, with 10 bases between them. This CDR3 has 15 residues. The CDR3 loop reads CASSHVPLSYNEQFF. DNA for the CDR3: TGTGCCAGCAGCCATGTGCCGCTATCCTACAATGAGCAGTTCTTC.

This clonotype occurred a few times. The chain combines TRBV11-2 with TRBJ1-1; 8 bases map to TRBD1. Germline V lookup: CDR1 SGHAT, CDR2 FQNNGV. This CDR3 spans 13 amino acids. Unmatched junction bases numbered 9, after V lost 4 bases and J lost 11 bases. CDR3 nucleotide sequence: TGTGCCAGCAGCTACACGACAGGGGATGGCGCTTTCTTT. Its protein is CASSYTTGDGAFF.

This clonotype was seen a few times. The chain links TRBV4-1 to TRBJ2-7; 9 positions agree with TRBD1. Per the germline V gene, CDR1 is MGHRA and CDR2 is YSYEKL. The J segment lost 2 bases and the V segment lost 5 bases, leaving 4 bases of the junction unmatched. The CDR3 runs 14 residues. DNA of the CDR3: TGCGCCAGCAGCGACCGGGACAGGGCCTACGAGCAGTACTTC. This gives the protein CASSDRDRAYEQYF.

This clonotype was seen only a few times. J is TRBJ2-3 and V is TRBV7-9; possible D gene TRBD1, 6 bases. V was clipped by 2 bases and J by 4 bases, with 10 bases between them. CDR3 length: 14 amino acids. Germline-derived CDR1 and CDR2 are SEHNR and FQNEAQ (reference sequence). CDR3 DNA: TGTGCCAGCAGCTTATCAGGGACACCAGATACGCAGTATTTT. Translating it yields CASSLSGTPDTQYF.

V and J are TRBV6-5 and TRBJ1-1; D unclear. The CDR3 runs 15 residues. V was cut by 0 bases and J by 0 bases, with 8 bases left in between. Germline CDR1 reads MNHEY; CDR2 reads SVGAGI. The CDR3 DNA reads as TGTGCCAGCAGTTACTCGGCCAGAATGAACACTGAAGCTTTCTTT. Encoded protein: CASSYSARMNTEAFF.

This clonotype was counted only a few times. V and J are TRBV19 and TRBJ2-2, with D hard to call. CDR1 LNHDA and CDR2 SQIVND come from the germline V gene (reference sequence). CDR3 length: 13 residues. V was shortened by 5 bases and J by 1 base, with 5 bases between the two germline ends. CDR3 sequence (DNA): TGTGCCAGTAGTTGGATGAACACCGGGGAGCTGTTTTTT. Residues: CASSWMNTGELFF.

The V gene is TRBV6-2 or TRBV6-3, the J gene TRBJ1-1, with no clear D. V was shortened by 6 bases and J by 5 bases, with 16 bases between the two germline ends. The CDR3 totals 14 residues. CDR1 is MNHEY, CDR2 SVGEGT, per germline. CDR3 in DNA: TGTGCCAGCAGAGCCAGCGGCCTTTGGACTGAAGCTTTCTTT. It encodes CASRASGLWTEAFF.

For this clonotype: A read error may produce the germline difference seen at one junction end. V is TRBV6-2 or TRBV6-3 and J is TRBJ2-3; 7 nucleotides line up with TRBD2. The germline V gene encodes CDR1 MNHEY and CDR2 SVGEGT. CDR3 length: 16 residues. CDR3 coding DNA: TGTGCCAGCAGTTACCCAGGACTAGTGAGCACAGATATGCAGTATTTT. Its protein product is CASSYPGLVSTDMQYF.

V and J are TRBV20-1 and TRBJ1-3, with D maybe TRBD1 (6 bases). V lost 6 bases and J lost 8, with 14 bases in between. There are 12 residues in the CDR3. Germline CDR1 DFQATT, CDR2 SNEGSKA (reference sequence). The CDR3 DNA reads TGCAGTGCAAGGGGGGGGCCGGACACCATATATTTT. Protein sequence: CSARGGPDTIYF.

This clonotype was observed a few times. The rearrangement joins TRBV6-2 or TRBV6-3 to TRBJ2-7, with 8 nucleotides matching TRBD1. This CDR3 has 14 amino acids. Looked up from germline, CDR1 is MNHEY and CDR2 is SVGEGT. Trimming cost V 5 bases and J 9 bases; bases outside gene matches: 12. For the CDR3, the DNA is TGTGCCAGCAGTCCTACCTGGACAGGGAAAGGGCAGTACTTC. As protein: CASSPTWTGKGQYF.